This T cell receptor beta chain was documented in a study of radiotherapy plus CTLA-4 blockade in lung cancer. Study-wide results and caveats: Tumor-origin TCR clones grew in blood after radiotherapy plus ipilimumab. Alongside interferon-beta, early blood T cell clone dynamics were reportedly the best predictor of response.

The CDR3 totals 15 residues. Trimming left V 4 bases short and J 0 bases short, with 11 bases between. CDR1 is SGHRS and CDR2 is YFSETQ in the germline V gene. To note about this clone: Its antigen remains unidentified.

TCRdb's table, derived via immunoSEQ multiplex PCR, lists solely in-frame clones and lacks some. Of roughly 50,000 clones detected, 65% to 90% appear once; the ten largest clones hold about 17%. The sample consisted of peripheral blood, taken from a patient treated with radiotherapy plus ipilimumab. The receptor was derived from a human donor with non-small cell lung cancer that progressed on radiotherapy plus ipilimumab. Some clones in this sample may be carry-over from other donors' samples. The chain combines TRBV5-1 with TRBJ2-4, with a possible D match to TRBD2 (5 bases). CDR3 DNA sequence: TGCGCCAGCAGCCACGGACTTTTAGCCAAAAACATTCAGTACTTC. Amino acids: CASSHGLLAKNIQYF.